This T cell receptor (beta chain) emerged from a study of monozygotic twins with cystic fibrosis. Study findings and constraints: In 13 of 16 pairs, V gene usage was closest to the co-twin's. The repertoire was suggested to be naive-dominated, clonality median about 0.0094. Monozygotic CF twin pairs shared significantly more nucleotide-identical clonotypes than unrelated CF individuals did. Shared CDR3 numbers were not associated with age, concordance or severity.

With respect to this clone: What it binds is not known.

CDR1 SGHRS and CDR2 YFSETQ come from the germline V gene. V was clipped by 7 bases and J by 6 bases, with 15 bases between them. This CDR3 is built from 13 residues. Sequencing was performed with immunoSEQ multiplex PCR; in TCRdb, only in-frame clones are kept and a portion is missing. The data show about 22,000 clones, roughly 97% seen once. The chain carries TRBV5-1 and TRBJ2-3; D remains ambiguous. The source of this sequence is a girl between 5 and 17 years old with cystic fibrosis. The source material was blood. CDR3 loop: CASGTRPADTQYF. CDR3 sequence (DNA): TGCGCCAGCGGTACGAGACCTGCGGATACGCAGTATTTT. The variable domain in full, completed from reference TRBV5-1 and TRBJ2-3, reads KAGVTQTPRYLIKTRGQQVTLSCSPISGHRSVSWYQQTPGQGLQFLFEYFSETQRNKGNFPGRFSGRQFSNSRSEMNVSTLELGDSALYLCASGTRPADTQYFGPGTRLTVL.